This TCR beta chain emerged from a study of blood T cell repertoires in COVID-19. Turning to the study itself: The analysed material was cDNA or gDNA that came from T cells, B-cell-depleted T cells, or PBMCs.

Per germline, CDR1 SEHNR and CDR2 FQNEAQ (reference sequence). The V and J ends lost 5 bases and 10 bases, in that order; junction bases with no gene match: 8. This CDR3 contains 14 residues. Assay used: immunoSEQ multiplex PCR; TCRdb lists only in-frame clones, some missing. The sample carries about 140,000 clones, 85% to 90% recorded once. The specimen was peripheral blood. The clonotype originates from a man aged 50-59 years with active COVID-19. This chain uses TRBV7-9 with TRBJ1-6; 7 nucleotides line up with TRBD1. The DNA for the CDR3 is TGTGCCAGCAGCACGACAGGGCGGCTATCACCCCTCCACTTT. It encodes CASSTTGRLSPLHF.